The clone carrying this T cell receptor (beta chain) was counted only a few times. The antigen remains undetermined. The data belong to a study of early stage breast cancer tumors. Across the whole study: ER+/PR+/HER2- status applied to about 75% of the 16 invasive breast tumors. The study, taken as a whole, reports: Tumors had roughly 2.5-fold higher T cell density and higher clonality than adjacent normal breast tissue. Comparing each tissue with blood distinguished tumor from normal in about 90% of the 16 patients. Chain pairing and CD4, CD8 or FOXP3 expression were not captured.

Some clones are missing from TCRdb's copy, which holds only in-frame ones; the method was immunoSEQ multiplex PCR. The sample yields 7,000 to 8,500 clones, 70% to 85% seen once. The CDR3 covers 13 residues. V lost 5 bases and J 7 bases, leaving 14 bases between the germline ends. From germline, CDR1 is SGHDN and CDR2 FVKESK. This clonotype was obtained from a person in their sixties or seventies with breast cancer. The sequencing sample was made of normal breast tissue next to the tumor. The rearrangement links TRBV14 to TRBJ1-2, with a tentative D call TRBD1 (5 bases). The CDR3 here is CASSKEGHSGYTF. DNA of the CDR3: TGTGCCAGCAGCAAGGAGGGGCATTCTGGCTACACCTTC.